The 9 T cell receptor beta chains below were found in one sample sequenced in a study of Ad26.COV2.S vaccination and SARS-CoV-2 variants. Using immunoSEQ multiplex PCR, the repertoire was profiled, and TCRdb retains in-frame clones only, with some absent. The sample carries around 350,000 clones, about 91% recorded once. Sequencing used peripheral blood, obtained after recovery from COVID-19. Receptor source: a human donor who had recovered from COVID-19.

The chain employs TRBV6-5 and TRBJ2-4; possible D gene TRBD2, 6 bases. Per the germline V gene, CDR1 is MNHEY and CDR2 is SVGAGI. This CDR3 contains 15 residues. The V and J ends lost 5 bases and 3 bases respectively, with 14 bases between them. Here the CDR3 reads CASSPRTIGKNIQYF. Here the CDR3 DNA reads TGTGCCAGCAGTCCGCGGACTATCGGCAAAAACATTCAGTACTTC.

The chain combines TRBV12-5 with TRBJ1-2; 7 bases fit TRBD1. Germline loops: CDR1 LGHNT, CDR2 FRNRAP. CDR3 length: 14 residues. Germline trimming cut 3 bases from V and 5 bases from J; bases unmatched to any gene: 6. Here the CDR3 reads CASGFSQGGYGYTF. CDR3 nucleotide sequence: TGTGCTAGTGGTTTTTCCCAGGGGGGTTATGGCTACACCTTC.

The chain employs TRBV7-8 and TRBJ2-7; D not resolved. V was clipped by 5 bases and J by 2 bases, with 16 bases between them. CDR3 size: 15 residues. Per germline, CDR1 SGHVS and CDR2 FQNEAQ. CDR3 DNA: TGTGCCAGCAGCCTCGGAGCAGTTCGACCCTACGAGCAGTACTTC. This translates into CASSLGAVRPYEQYF.

J is TRBJ2-2 and V is TRBV19; D call uncertain. CDR3 length: 16 amino acids. Germline V gene data show CDR1 as LNHDA and CDR2 as SQIVND (reference sequence). The V and J ends lost 5 bases and 2 bases respectively, with 15 bases between them. The CDR3 spells CASSAWDPANTGELFF. Written as DNA, the CDR3 is TGTGCCAGTAGTGCTTGGGATCCAGCCAACACCGGGGAGCTGTTTTTT. The whole variable domain, filled in from reference TRBV19 and TRBJ2-2, reads DGGITQSPKYLFRKEGQNVTLSCEQNLNHDAMYWYRQDPGQGLRLIYYSQIVNDFQKGDIAEGYSVSREKKESFPLTVTSAQKNPTAFYLCASSAWDPANTGELFFGEGSRLTVL.

V gene TRBV29-1 combines with J gene TRBJ1-1; TRBD1 matches 10 bases. With V trimmed by 6 bases and J by 4 bases, 11 bases remained unmatched. The CDR3 loop spans 15 amino acids. Germline V lookup: CDR1 SQVTM, CDR2 ANQGSEA. The CDR3 DNA sequence: TGCAGCGTACCACGATTGACAGGGGGCATCACTGAAGCTTTCTTT. This sequence encodes CSVPRLTGGITEAFF.

The chain has TRBV19 and TRBJ1-1; D call uncertain. The CDR3 is made up of 15 amino acids. Germline-derived CDR1 and CDR2 are LNHDA and SQIVND (reference sequence). V lost 1 base to trimming and J lost 0 bases, with 9 bases between them. CDR3 nucleotide sequence: TGTGCCAGTAGTATAGGGGGAGAGATGAACACTGAAGCTTTCTTT. Its translation is CASSIGGEMNTEAFF.

The chain's CDR3 is CASSLNNQPQHF. DNA of the CDR3: TGTGCCAGCAGCTTAAACAATCAGCCCCAGCATTTT. V gene TRBV7-9 combines with J gene TRBJ1-5, with unresolved D. Germline V gene data show CDR1 as SEHNR and CDR2 as FQNEAQ (reference sequence). Trimming took 2 bases from V and 3 from J, leaving 2 bases between them. CDR3 length: 12 amino acids.

V is TRBV19 and J is TRBJ2-3; 7 bases match TRBD2. Trimming cost V 1 base and J 8 bases; bases outside gene matches: 12. In germline, CDR1 is LNHDA, CDR2 SQIVND (reference sequence). CDR3 size: 16 residues. The chain's CDR3 is CASSIASTPGGGTQYF. Here the CDR3 DNA reads TGTGCCAGTAGTATAGCTAGCACCCCTGGCGGGGGTACGCAGTATTTT.

The rearrangement links TRBV29-1 to TRBJ1-1; maybe TRBD1 (6 bases). This CDR3 comprises 14 residues. V lost 6 bases, J lost 4 bases, and 18 bases lay in between. Per the germline V gene, CDR1 is SQVTM and CDR2 is ANQGSEA. The CDR3 DNA follows: TGCAGCGTAGCCAGGGCAGGGGAGGTCACTGAAGCTTTCTTT. Its translation is CSVARAGEVTEAFF.